One sample yielded the 2 T cell receptor beta chains listed below, sequenced in a study of T-cell reconstitution after alpha-beta-depleted transplantation in children. The authors prepared the TCRbeta library with unique molecular identifiers. Each CDR3 protein is one row after TCRdb ran MiXCR on the PCR reads. The table has around 90,000 distinct CDR3 sequences, roughly a sixth seen once. The sequencing here drew on PBMCs, mostly from graft donor cells, taken 180 days after TCRalphabeta/CD19-depleted stem cell transplant. The source of these receptors is a male patient between 2 and 10 years old who had a stem cell transplant for acute lymphoblastic leukemia, so the T cells may come from the graft donor.

The chain links TRBV29-1 to TRBJ2-3; perhaps TRBD1 as D (6 bases). CDR3 length: 13 amino acids. V lost 5 bases and J lost 6, with 15 bases in between. CDR1 and CDR2 (germline): SQVTM, ANQGSEA. The CDR3, as DNA: TGCAGCGTTCTGCAGGGCCAGGGGGATACGCAGTATTTT. This codes for CSVLQGQGDTQYF.

The chain links TRBV5-1 to TRBJ2-7; 9 nucleotides align to TRBD1. This CDR3 has 14 amino acids. V shed 3 bases, J shed 2 bases, and the junction held 3 bases outside the gene matches. From germline, CDR1 is SGHRS and CDR2 YFSETQ. Here the CDR3 reads CASSSWDRAYEQYF. The CDR3 coding sequence is TGCGCCAGCAGCTCCTGGGACAGGGCCTACGAGCAGTACTTC.